This paragraph covers one T cell receptor (beta chain) sequence. This record comes from a study of blood T cell repertoires in COVID-19. In the study overall: Sites in the United States, Italy and Spain provided acute and convalescent COVID-19 samples.

Germline CDR1 is SGDLS and CDR2 is YYNGEE. The CDR3 is 14 amino acids. The ends lost 4 bases at V and 4 bases at J; junction bases unmatched: 5. Original data processing: Amplification of reference gene primers was used by the study to estimate nucleated cell counts. The protocol was immunoSEQ multiplex PCR, while the TCRdb copy is restricted to in-frame clones and leaves out a portion. V, J and clone size are taken as reported in that table, and D and trimming were inferred from the DNA itself. The sample lists approximately 170,000 clones; roughly 83% were seen once. Categorization into cohorts depended on clinical history that participants reported.

This receptor was obtained from a woman aged 25-40 years who had recovered from COVID-19. The J gene is TRBJ1-1, the V gene TRBV9; 9 bases line up with TRBD1. Sequencing used PBMCs or T cells enriched from blood (not recorded which). The CDR3 protein is CASSPRDRATEAFF. The CDR3 nucleotides read TGTGCCAGCAGCCCTCGGGACAGGGCCACTGAAGCTTTCTTT.